This T cell receptor beta chain was identified during a study of graft-versus-host responses after intestinal transplantation. Study overall: Uniformly, recipients were administered anti-thymocyte globulin induction with subsequent tacrolimus and steroids for approximately three years.

Some clones are missing from TCRdb's copy, which holds only in-frame ones; the method was immunoSEQ multiplex PCR. The data hold about 86,000 clones, with about 87% observed a single time. Study-wide results and caveats: Graft-versus-host to host-versus-graft clonal ratios in allografts were high in patients with graft-donor T cell macrochimerism. GvH clones turned up in recipient marrow; some had shown up first in ileum or blood. Early HvG declines after transplant were associated with peak circulating GvH clone levels.

Points on this clone: Its antigen remains unidentified.

This CDR3 comprises 19 residues. The V gene end was trimmed by 5 bases and the J gene end by 1 base; junction bases not matched to a gene: 18. Germline CDR1 MDHEN, CDR2 SYDVKM. This TCR came from a human donor who was the organ donor for an intestinal transplant. This material consisted of unstimulated CD4+ T cells sorted from spleen or lymph node cells, taken before transplant. The V gene is TRBV28, the J gene TRBJ2-7; 9 nucleotides line up with TRBD2. The CDR3 sequence: CASSVVTSGRSLISYEQYF. The CDR3 coding sequence is TGTGCCAGCAGTGTGGTGACTAGCGGTAGATCTCTAATTTCCTACGAGCAGTACTTC.